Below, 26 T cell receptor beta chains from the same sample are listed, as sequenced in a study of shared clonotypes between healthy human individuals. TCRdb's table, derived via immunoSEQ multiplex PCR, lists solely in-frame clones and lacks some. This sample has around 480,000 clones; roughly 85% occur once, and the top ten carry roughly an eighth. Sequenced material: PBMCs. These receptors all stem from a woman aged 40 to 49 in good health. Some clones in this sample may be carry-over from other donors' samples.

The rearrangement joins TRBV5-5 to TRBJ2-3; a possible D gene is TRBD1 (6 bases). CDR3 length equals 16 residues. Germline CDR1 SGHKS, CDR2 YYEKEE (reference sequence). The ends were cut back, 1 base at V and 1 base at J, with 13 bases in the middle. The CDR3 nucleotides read TGTGCCAGCAGCTTGTTAAACAGGGTGGGCACAGATACGCAGTATTTT. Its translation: CASSLLNRVGTDTQYF.

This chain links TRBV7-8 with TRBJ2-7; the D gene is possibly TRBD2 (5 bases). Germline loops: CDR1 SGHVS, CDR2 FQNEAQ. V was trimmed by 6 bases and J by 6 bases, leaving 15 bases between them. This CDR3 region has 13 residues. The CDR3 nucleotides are TGTGCCAGCAGGGACGGAGGCTTGCGCGAGCAGTACTTC. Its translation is CASRDGGLREQYF.

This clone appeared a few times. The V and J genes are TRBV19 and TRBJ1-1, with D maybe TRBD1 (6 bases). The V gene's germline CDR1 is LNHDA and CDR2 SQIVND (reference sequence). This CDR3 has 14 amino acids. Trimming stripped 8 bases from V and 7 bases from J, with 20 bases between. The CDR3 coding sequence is TGTGCCAGTTCCAGGGGCGGGGACGCGCTTGAAGCTTTCTTT. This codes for CASSRGGDALEAFF.

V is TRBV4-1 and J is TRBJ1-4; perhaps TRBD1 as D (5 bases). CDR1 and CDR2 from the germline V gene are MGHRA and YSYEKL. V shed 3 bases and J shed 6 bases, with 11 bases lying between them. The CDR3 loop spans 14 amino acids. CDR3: CASSQTQADEKLFF. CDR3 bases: TGCGCCAGCAGCCAGACACAGGCGGATGAAAAACTGTTTTTT.

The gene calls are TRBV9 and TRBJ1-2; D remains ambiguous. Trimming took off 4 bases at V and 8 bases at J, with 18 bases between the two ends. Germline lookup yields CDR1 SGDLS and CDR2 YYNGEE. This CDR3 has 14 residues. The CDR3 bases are TGTGCCAGCAGCCCCGTTGTTTCGGCCGGGGGCTACACCTTC. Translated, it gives CASSPVVSAGGYTF.

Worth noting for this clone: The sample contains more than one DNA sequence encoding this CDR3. This CDR3 is CAWSTGSGNTIYF. In DNA, the CDR3 is TGTGCCTGGTCGACAGGGTCGGGAAACACCATATATTTT. The rearrangement uses TRBV30 and TRBJ1-3; 7 positions match TRBD1. CDR1 GTSNPN and CDR2 SVGIG come from the germline V gene (reference sequence). Trimming removed 5 bases from V and 4 bases from J; junction bases left unmatched: 5. This CDR3 is 13 amino acids long.

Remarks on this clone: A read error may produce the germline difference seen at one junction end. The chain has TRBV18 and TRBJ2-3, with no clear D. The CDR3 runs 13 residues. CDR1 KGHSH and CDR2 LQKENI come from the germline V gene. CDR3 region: CASPPGLTDTQYF. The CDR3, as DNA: TGTGCCAGCCCACCGGGCCTTACAGATACGCAGTATTTT.

The CDR3 loop is CASSESWGGSGANVLTF. The CDR3 DNA follows: TGTGCCAGCAGTGAATCGTGGGGAGGCTCTGGGGCCAACGTCCTGACTTTC. The chain links TRBV6-1 to TRBJ2-6; D is perhaps TRBD2 (6 bases). V gave up 2 bases and J gave up 0 bases, with 11 bases separating them. The CDR3 sequence is 17 residues long. CDR1 MNHNS and CDR2 SASEGT come from the germline V gene.

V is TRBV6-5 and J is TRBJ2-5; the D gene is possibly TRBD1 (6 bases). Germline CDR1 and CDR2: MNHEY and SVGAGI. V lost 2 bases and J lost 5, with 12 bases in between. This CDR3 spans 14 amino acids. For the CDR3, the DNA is TGTGCCAGCAGTTACCCAGGGGTAGGGGAGACCCAGTACTTC. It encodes CASSYPGVGETQYF.

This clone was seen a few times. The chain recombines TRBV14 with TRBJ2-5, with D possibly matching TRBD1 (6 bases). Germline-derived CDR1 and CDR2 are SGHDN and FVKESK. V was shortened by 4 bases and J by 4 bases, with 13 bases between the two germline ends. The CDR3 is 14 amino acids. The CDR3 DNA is TGTGCCAGCAGCCCTCAGGGGATTGGAGAGACCCAGTACTTC. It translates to CASSPQGIGETQYF.

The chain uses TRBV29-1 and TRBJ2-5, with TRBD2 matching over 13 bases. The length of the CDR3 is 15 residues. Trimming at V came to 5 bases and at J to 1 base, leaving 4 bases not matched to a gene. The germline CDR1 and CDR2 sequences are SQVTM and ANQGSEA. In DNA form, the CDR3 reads TGCAGCGTTCGGACTAGCGGGGGATTCCAAGAGACCCAGTACTTC. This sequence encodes CSVRTSGGFQETQYF.

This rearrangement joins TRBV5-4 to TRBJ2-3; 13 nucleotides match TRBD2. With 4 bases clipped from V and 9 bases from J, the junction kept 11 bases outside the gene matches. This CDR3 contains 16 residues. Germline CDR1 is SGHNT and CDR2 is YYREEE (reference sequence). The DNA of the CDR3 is TGTGCCAGCAGCCCCCCACTAGCGGGAGGGGAGCGCACGCAGTATTTT. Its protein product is CASSPPLAGGERTQYF.

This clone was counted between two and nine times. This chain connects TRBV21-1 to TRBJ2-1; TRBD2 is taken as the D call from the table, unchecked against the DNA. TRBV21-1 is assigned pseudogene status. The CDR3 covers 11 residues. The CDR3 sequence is CASSTRPFQFF. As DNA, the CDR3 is TGTGCCAGCAGCACGCGTCCCTTCCAGTTCTTC.

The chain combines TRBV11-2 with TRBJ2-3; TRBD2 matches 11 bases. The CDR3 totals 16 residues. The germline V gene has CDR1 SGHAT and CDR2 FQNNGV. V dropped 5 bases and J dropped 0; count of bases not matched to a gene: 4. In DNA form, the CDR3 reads TGTGCCAGCAGCCTCGGGACTAGCGGCAGCACAGATACGCAGTATTTT. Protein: CASSLGTSGSTDTQYF.

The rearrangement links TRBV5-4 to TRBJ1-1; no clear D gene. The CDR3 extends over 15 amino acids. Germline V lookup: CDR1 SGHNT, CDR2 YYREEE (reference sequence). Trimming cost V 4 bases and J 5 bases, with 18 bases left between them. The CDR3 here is CASSPGRRVGTEAFF. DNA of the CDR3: TGTGCCAGCAGCCCCGGTCGAAGGGTAGGGACTGAAGCTTTCTTT.

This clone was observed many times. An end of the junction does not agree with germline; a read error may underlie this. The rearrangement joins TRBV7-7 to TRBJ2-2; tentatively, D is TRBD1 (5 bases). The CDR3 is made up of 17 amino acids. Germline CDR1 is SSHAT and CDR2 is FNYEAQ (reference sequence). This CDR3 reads CASSARRIGQGTGELFF. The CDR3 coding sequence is TGTGCTAGCAGCGCGCGTCGGATCGGTCAGGGCACCGGGGAGCTGTTTTTT.

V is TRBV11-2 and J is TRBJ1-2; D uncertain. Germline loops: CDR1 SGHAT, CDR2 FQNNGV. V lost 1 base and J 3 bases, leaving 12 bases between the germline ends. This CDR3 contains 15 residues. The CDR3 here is CASSLVRRRDYGYTF. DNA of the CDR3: TGTGCCAGCAGCTTAGTTCGCCGGCGGGACTATGGCTACACCTTC. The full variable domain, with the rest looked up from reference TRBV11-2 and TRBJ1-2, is EAGVAQSPRYKIIEKRQSVAFWCNPISGHATLYWYQQILGQGPKLLIQFQNNGVVDDSQLPKDRFSAERLKGVDSTLKIQPAKLEDSAVYLCASSLVRRRDYGYTFGSGTRLTVV.

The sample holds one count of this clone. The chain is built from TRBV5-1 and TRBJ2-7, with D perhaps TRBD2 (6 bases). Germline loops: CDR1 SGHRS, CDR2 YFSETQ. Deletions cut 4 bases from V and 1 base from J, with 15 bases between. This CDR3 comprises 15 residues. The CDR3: CASSPRLAASYEQYF. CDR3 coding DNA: TGCGCCAGCAGCCCCCGTTTAGCGGCGTCCTACGAGCAGTACTTC.

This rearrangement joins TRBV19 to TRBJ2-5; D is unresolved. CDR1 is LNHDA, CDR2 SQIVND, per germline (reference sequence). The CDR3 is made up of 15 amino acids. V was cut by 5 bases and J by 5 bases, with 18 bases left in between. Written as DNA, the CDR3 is TGTGCCAGTAGTGGCCAGGACCAACCTGGGGAGACCCAGTACTTC. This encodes CASSGQDQPGETQYF. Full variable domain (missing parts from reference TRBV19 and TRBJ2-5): DGGITQSPKYLFRKEGQNVTLSCEQNLNHDAMYWYRQDPGQGLRLIYYSQIVNDFQKGDIAEGYSVSREKKESFPLTVTSAQKNPTAFYLCASSGQDQPGETQYFGPGTRLLVL.

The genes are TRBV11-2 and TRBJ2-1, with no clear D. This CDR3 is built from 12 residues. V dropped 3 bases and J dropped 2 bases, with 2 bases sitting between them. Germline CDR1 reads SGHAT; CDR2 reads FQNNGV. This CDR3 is CASSLTYNEQFF. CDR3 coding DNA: TGTGCCAGCAGCTTGACCTACAATGAGCAGTTCTTC.

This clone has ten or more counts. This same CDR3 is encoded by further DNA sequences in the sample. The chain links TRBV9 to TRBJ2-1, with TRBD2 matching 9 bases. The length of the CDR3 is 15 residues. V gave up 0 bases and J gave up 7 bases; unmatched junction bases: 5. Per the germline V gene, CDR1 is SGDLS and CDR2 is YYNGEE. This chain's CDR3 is CASSVEGGRGNEQFF. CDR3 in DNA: TGTGCCAGCAGCGTAGAGGGCGGGAGGGGAAATGAGCAGTTCTTC.

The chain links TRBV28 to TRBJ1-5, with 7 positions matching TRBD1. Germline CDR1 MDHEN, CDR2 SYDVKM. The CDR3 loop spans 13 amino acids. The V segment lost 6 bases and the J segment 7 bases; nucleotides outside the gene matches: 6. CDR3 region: CASSPQGFQPQHF. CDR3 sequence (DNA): TGTGCCAGCAGCCCACAGGGGTTCCAGCCCCAGCATTTT.

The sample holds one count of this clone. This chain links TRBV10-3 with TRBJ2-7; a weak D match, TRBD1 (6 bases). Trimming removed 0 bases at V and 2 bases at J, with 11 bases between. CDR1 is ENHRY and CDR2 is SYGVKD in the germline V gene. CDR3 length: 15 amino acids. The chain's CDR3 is CAISESGRGTYEQYF. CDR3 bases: TGTGCCATCAGTGAGTCGGGCAGGGGAACCTACGAGCAGTACTTC.

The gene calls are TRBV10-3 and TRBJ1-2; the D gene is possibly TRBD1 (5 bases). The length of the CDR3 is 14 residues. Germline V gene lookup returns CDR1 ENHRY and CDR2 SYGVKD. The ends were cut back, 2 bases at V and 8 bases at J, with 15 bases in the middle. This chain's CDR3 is CAISEGGVEIGYTF. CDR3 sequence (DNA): TGTGCCATCAGTGAGGGAGGGGTCGAGATCGGCTACACCTTC.

CDR3 in amino acids: CASSRGSSGELFF. CDR3 sequence (DNA): TGTGCCAGCAGTCGGGGCTCCTCCGGGGAGCTGTTTTTT. The gene calls are TRBV2 and TRBJ2-2; D possibly uses TRBD1 or TRBD2 (5 bases each). Germline loops: CDR1 SNHLY, CDR2 FYNNEI. V lost 5 bases and J lost 6, with 10 bases in between. The CDR3 covers 13 residues.

This CDR3 reads CASSLSRNTEAFF. The CDR3 DNA is TGTGCCAGCAGCTTGTCCAGGAATACTGAAGCTTTCTTT. The chain has TRBV11-2 and TRBJ1-1, with D unclear. V dropped 3 bases and J dropped 5 bases, with 10 bases sitting between them. CDR1 and CDR2 from the germline V gene are SGHAT and FQNNGV. CDR3 size: 13 residues.